This record covers a single TCR beta chain. This entry belongs to a study of Ad26.COV2.S vaccination and SARS-CoV-2 variants. As for the study in general: Trial arm assignment for the donor was COV1001 Ad26.COV2.S. Ad26.COV2.S shots went into the muscle once or twice, 56 days apart.

Assay: immunoSEQ multiplex PCR; the TCRdb copy retains only in-frame clones and omits some. The profile covers some 410,000 clones, with about nine tenths appearing a single time and more than 1.5% taken by the ten largest. Sample treatment: over 15 received Ad26.COV2.S at low or high dose, single or two shots; 5 received placebo; per-sample allocation not given. Sampling was done on day 63 after the first vaccine or placebo injection. This sequence originates from a person between 18 and 65 years old who received the Ad26.COV2.S COVID-19 vaccine or a placebo. Source: peripheral blood, taken in a trial of Ad26.COV2.S vaccine versus placebo.

CDR3 protein: CASSPSDRMISGRYGYTF. CDR3 DNA sequence: TGTGCCAGTAGCCCATCGGACAGGATGATCTCGGGGCGCTATGGCTACACCTTC. The chain combines TRBV19 with TRBJ1-2, with TRBD1 matching 7 bases. Germline V gene lookup returns CDR1 LNHDA and CDR2 SQIVND (reference sequence). The CDR3 sequence is 18 residues long. V lost 6 bases to trimming and J lost 4 bases; unmatched junction nucleotides: 20.